This TCR beta chain was identified in a study of tumor-infiltrating lymphocytes in primary liver carcinoma. Study-level background: The patients presented with primary liver carcinoma, which was managed through surgical resection. Study observations and caveats: With p = 0.039, the top-250-clone fraction in tumors significantly exceeded that in blood.

The CDR3 has 13 residues. In addition to blood RNA drawn from unsorted whole blood, germline DNA was extracted. TCR beta cDNA was made from around 520 ng total RNA with a constant-region primer. Slightly modified ARM-PCR served as the procedure for the TCR beta libraries. These libraries came from three rounds of nested multiplex PCR. PCR rounds one and two used TRBV1-TRBV30 forward primers with a C-beta reverse primer for approximately 10 cycles each. TCRdb reanalysed the multiplex PCR reads using MiXCR and keeps one entry per CDR3 protein. The data hold fewer than 350,000 distinct CDR3 sequences, with around three fifths observed a single time. Note on this clonotype: Its target is unknown.

The sequence was obtained from a man between 35 and 55 years old with primary liver carcinoma and hepatitis B virus infection. The sequencing input was peripheral blood. This chain links TRBV21-1 with TRBJ2-1; no DNA check was done on the table's D call, TRBD1. TRBV21-1 is labeled a pseudogene. The chain's CDR3 is CASSPPGENEQFF. The CDR3 nucleotides are TGTGCCAGCAGCCCTCCAGGGGAGAATGAGCAGTTCTTC.